The 15 T cell receptor beta chains reported below all come from one sample, sequenced in a study of blood T cell repertoires in COVID-19. This table comes from immunoSEQ multiplex PCR, and its TCRdb copy is limited to in-frame clones, with some not included. The sample lists around 250,000 clones, around 90% occurring once. The sample comprised PBMCs or T cells enriched from blood (not recorded which). These receptors all stem from a woman in her 30s with acute COVID-19.

This chain joins TRBV7-9 and TRBJ2-7; possible D gene TRBD2, 5 bases. Trimming stripped 5 bases from V and 6 bases from J, with 20 bases between. Germline V gene lookup returns CDR1 SEHNR and CDR2 FQNEAQ (reference sequence). The CDR3 has 15 amino acids. CDR3 residues: CASSILTGNPSEQYF. Here the CDR3 DNA reads TGTGCCAGCAGCATACTTACCGGGAACCCCTCCGAGCAGTACTTC.

CDR3 bases: TGTGCAAGCCAGGGGTCCACTTACGAGCAGTACTTC. Translated, it gives CASQGSTYEQYF. The chain carries TRBV5-5 and TRBJ2-7; perhaps TRBD1 as D (6 bases). Germline loops: CDR1 SGHKS, CDR2 YYEKEE (reference sequence). This CDR3 is 12 amino acids long.

V usage is TRBV5-1 and J usage is TRBJ2-2, with 8 bases aligning to TRBD2. V shed 6 bases, J shed 0 bases, and the junction held 13 bases outside the gene matches. Looked up from germline, CDR1 is SGHRS and CDR2 is YFSETQ. This CDR3 spans 18 amino acids. The CDR3 DNA follows: TGCGCCAGCACCGAAGGAATAGCGGGGATATCGAACACCGGGGAGCTGTTTTTT. Its translation: CASTEGIAGISNTGELFF.

This clone was seen once. The V call is TRBV10-3, the J call TRBJ1-2; tentatively, D is TRBD1 (5 bases). The germline V gene encodes CDR1 ENHRY and CDR2 SYGVKD. The length of the CDR3 is 13 residues. The germline V and J ends were trimmed by 7 bases and 4 bases, with 13 bases remaining between them. The CDR3 protein is CAITPGMGYGYTF. CDR3 coding DNA: TGTGCCATCACGCCAGGGATGGGCTATGGCTACACCTTC.

The J gene is TRBJ1-6, the V gene TRBV6-5; 7 positions agree with TRBD1. Germline V gene lookup returns CDR1 MNHEY and CDR2 SVGAGI. The CDR3 contains 15 residues. V shed 5 bases and J 9 bases; nucleotides not matched to a gene: 10. This CDR3 reads CASSPYRGVSSPLHF. For the CDR3, the DNA is TGTGCCAGCAGTCCTTACAGGGGAGTCAGTTCACCCCTCCACTTT.

The rearrangement uses TRBV30 and TRBJ2-7; 13 bases are a match to TRBD2. V was pared by 3 bases and J by 3 bases, with 5 bases of the junction left unmatched. The CDR3 has 15 amino acids. Germline V gene lookup returns CDR1 GTSNPN and CDR2 SVGIG (reference sequence). The CDR3 here is CAWSTSGRAYYEQYF. The CDR3 DNA sequence: TGTGCCTGGAGCACTAGCGGGAGGGCCTACTACGAGCAGTACTTC.

The rearrangement uses TRBV28 and TRBJ1-5; D is undetermined. Deletions cut 2 bases from V and 5 bases from J, with 7 bases between. This CDR3 is 13 amino acids long. Germline V lookup: CDR1 MDHEN, CDR2 SYDVKM. DNA of the CDR3: TGTGCCAGCAGTTTAACAGCCCATCAGCCCCAGCATTTT. This codes for CASSLTAHQPQHF. The complete variable domain, with remaining parts taken from reference TRBV28 and TRBJ1-5, reads DVKVTQSSRYLVKRTGEKVFLECVQDMDHENMFWYRQDPGLGLRLIYFSYDVKMKEKGDIPEGYSVSREKKERFSLILESASTNQTSMYLCASSLTAHQPQHFGDGTRLSIL.

This clone was seen a single time. The CDR3 DNA reads TGTGCCAGCAGGGGAGGGGGAGCAGGGCCCTACGAGCAGTACTTC. This translates into CASRGGGAGPYEQYF. The chain couples TRBV11-2 to TRBJ2-7; possible D gene TRBD2, 7 bases. V lost 6 bases and J 2 bases, leaving 17 bases between the germline ends. The CDR3 totals 15 residues. Germline CDR1 and CDR2: SGHAT and FQNNGV.

The chain is built from TRBV6-2 or TRBV6-3 and TRBJ2-7; 7 nucleotides agree with TRBD2. The V gene's germline CDR1 is MNHEY and CDR2 SVGEGT. The CDR3 length is 13 residues. Trimming cost V 2 bases and J 5 bases; bases outside gene matches: 3. CDR3 coding DNA: TGTGCCAGCAGTTACGCGGGAGTCAACGAGCAGTACTTC. It encodes CASSYAGVNEQYF.

This rearrangement joins TRBV11-2 to TRBJ2-1; 9 nucleotides agree with TRBD2. CDR1 and CDR2 from the germline V gene are SGHAT and FQNNGV. J lost 2 bases, V lost 5 bases, and 4 bases had no gene match. CDR3 length: 15 amino acids. CDR3 region: CASSPSSGTYNEQFF. The CDR3, as DNA: TGTGCCAGCAGCCCCTCTAGCGGGACCTACAATGAGCAGTTCTTC.

The rearrangement links TRBV7-2 to TRBJ2-7, with 14 positions matching TRBD2. V gave up 8 bases and J gave up 6 bases; unmatched junction bases: 9. From germline, CDR1 is SGHTA and CDR2 FQGNSA. The CDR3 is made up of 15 amino acids. The CDR3 is CASGLAGGPWGEQYF. In DNA, the CDR3 is TGTGCCAGCGGACTAGCGGGAGGACCATGGGGCGAGCAGTACTTC.

V usage is TRBV11-3 and J usage is TRBJ2-3, with a possible D match to TRBD1 (5 bases). CDR1 SGHNT and CDR2 YENEEA come from the germline V gene. With 2 bases removed from V and 3 bases from J, the gap between germline ends came to 18 bases. The CDR3 runs 17 residues. The DNA for the CDR3 is TGTGCCAGCAGCTTAAACCTAGGGCTCCAGGGAACAGATACGCAGTATTTT. Its translation is CASSLNLGLQGTDTQYF.

The chain has TRBV5-1 and TRBJ2-7, with TRBD1 as a possible D gene (6 bases). Between the trimmed V and J ends, which lost 4 bases and 3 bases, there was a span of 17 bases. This CDR3 region has 15 residues. The germline V gene encodes CDR1 SGHRS and CDR2 YFSETQ. The CDR3 sequence is CASSTTGANLYEQYF. CDR3 nucleotides: TGCGCCAGCAGCACGACAGGAGCCAATCTCTACGAGCAGTACTTC.

This chain links TRBV18 with TRBJ2-7; possibly TRBD2 for D (5 bases). V dropped 5 bases and J dropped 0 bases, with 20 bases sitting between them. CDR3 length equals 17 residues. Per germline, CDR1 KGHSH and CDR2 LQKENI. In DNA, the CDR3 is TGTGCCAGCTCATTACAAGGCGGGCAGGATTCCTCCTACGAGCAGTACTTC. Its translation is CASSLQGGQDSSYEQYF.

Turning to this clone: In the same sample, other DNA sequences code for this CDR3. The gene calls are TRBV6-5 and TRBJ2-3; 7 bases map to TRBD2. The V segment lost 6 bases and the J segment 2 bases; nucleotides outside the gene matches: 2. Germline lookup yields CDR1 MNHEY and CDR2 SVGAGI. CDR3 length: 13 amino acids. For the CDR3, the DNA is TGTGCCAGCAGGGGAGGGGCCACAGATACGCAGTATTTT. Protein sequence: CASRGGATDTQYF.